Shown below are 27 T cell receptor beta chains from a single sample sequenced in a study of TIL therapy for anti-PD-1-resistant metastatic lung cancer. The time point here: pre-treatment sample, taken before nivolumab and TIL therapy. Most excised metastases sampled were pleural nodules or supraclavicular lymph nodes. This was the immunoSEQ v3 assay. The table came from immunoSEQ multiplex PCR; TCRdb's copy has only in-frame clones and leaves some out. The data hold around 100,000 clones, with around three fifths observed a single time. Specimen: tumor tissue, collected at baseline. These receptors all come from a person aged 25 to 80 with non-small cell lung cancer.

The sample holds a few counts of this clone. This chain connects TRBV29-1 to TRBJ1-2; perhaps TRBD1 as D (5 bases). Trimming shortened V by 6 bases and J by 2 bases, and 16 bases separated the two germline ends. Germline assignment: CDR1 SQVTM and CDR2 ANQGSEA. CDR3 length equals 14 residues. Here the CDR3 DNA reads TGCAGCGTCCCCCTTATAGACAGAAACTATGGCTACACCTTC. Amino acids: CSVPLIDRNYGYTF.

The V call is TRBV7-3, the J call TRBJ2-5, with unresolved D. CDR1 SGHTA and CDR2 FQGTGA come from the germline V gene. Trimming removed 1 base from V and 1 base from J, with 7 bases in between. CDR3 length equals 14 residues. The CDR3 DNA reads TGTGCCAGCAGCTTAAATCCCTCCCAAGAGACCCAGTACTTC. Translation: CASSLNPSQETQYF.

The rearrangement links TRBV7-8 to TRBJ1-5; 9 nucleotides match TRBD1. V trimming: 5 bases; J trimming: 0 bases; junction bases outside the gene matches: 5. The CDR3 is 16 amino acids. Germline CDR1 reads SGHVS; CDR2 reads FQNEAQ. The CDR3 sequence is CASSDRGVYSNQPQHF. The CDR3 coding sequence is TGTGCCAGCAGCGACAGGGGGGTCTATAGCAATCAGCCCCAGCATTTT. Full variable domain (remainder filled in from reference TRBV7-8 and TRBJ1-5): GAGVSQSPRYKVAKRGQDVALRCDPISGHVSLFWYQQALGQGPEFLTYFQNEAQLDKSGLPSDRFFAERPEGSVSTLKIQRTQQEDSAVYLCASSDRGVYSNQPQHFGDGTRLSIL.

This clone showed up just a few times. Here the CDR3 reads CASSLEPGGGYTF. CDR3 nucleotides: TGCGCCAGCAGCTTGGAACCAGGGGGAGGCTACACCTTC. This chain links TRBV5-1 with TRBJ1-2; 7 nucleotides line up with TRBD1. Trimming took 0 bases from V and 8 from J; bases not matched to a gene: 4. Germline CDR1 reads SGHRS; CDR2 reads YFSETQ. The CDR3 is 13 amino acids. Full variable domain (remainder filled in from reference TRBV5-1 and TRBJ1-2): KAGVTQTPRYLIKTRGQQVTLSCSPISGHRSVSWYQQTPGQGLQFLFEYFSETQRNKGNFPGRFSGRQFSNSRSEMNVSTLELGDSALYLCASSLEPGGGYTFGSGTRLTVV.

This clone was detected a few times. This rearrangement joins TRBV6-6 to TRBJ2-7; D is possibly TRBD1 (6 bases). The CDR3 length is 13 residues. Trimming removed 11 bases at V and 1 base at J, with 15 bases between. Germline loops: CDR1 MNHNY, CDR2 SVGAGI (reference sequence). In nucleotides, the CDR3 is TGTGCCGTCCGACCCACAGGGTCCTACGAGCAGTACTTC. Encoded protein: CAVRPTGSYEQYF.

This chain's CDR3 is CSVWLPSYNEQFF. Here the CDR3 DNA reads TGCAGCGTTTGGCTTCCCTCCTACAATGAGCAGTTCTTC. The J gene is TRBJ2-1, the V gene TRBV29-1, with unresolved D. The CDR3 consists of 13 residues. In germline, CDR1 is SQVTM, CDR2 ANQGSEA. V was clipped by 5 bases and J by 0 bases, with 8 bases between them.

CDR3 sequence reads: CASSQGTSEYNEQFF. CDR3 DNA: TGTGCCAGCAGCCAAGGGACGTCGGAGTACAATGAGCAGTTCTTC. This chain uses TRBV14 with TRBJ2-1; D remains ambiguous. V was pared by 1 base and J by 4 bases, with 11 bases between. This CDR3 spans 15 amino acids. The V gene's germline CDR1 is SGHDN and CDR2 FVKESK.

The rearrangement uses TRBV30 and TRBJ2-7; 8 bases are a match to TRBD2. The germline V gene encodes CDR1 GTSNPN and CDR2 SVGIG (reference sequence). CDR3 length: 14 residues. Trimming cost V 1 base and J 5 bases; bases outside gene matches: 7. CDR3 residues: CAWSGEIAGNEQYF. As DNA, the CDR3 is TGTGCCTGGAGTGGGGAGATAGCGGGAAACGAGCAGTACTTC.

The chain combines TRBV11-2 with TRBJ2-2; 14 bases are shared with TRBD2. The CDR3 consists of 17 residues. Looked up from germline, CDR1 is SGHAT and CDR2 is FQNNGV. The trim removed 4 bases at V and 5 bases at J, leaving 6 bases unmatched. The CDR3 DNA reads TGTGCCAGCAGCTCGGGACTAGCGGGAGTTCTGACCGGGGAGCTGTTTTTT. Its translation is CASSSGLAGVLTGELFF. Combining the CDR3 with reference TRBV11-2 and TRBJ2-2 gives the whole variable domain EAGVAQSPRYKIIEKRQSVAFWCNPISGHATLYWYQQILGQGPKLLIQFQNNGVVDDSQLPKDRFSAERLKGVDSTLKIQPAKLEDSAVYLCASSSGLAGVLTGELFFGEGSRLTVL.

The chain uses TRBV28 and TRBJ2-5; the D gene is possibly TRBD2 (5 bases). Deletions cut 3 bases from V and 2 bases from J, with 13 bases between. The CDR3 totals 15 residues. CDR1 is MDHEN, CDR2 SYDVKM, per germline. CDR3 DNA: TGTGCCAGCAGTTTTCTAGCAAATTTACAAGAGACCCAGTACTTC. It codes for CASSFLANLQETQYF.

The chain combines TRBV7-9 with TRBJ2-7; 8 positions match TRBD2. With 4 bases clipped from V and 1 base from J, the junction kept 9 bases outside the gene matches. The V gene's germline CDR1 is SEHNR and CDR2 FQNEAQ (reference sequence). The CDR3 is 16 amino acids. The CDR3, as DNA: TGTGCCAGCAGCTCTCCCGGGGCGGGAGGATCCTACGAGCAGTACTTC. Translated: CASSSPGAGGSYEQYF.

This CDR3 reads CASRLFSNGADTQYF. CDR3 DNA sequence: TGTGCCAGCAGACTCTTTAGTAACGGCGCAGATACGCAGTATTTT. This chain joins TRBV7-6 and TRBJ2-3; D not certain. Germline V gene sequence: CDR1 SGHVS, CDR2 FNYEAQ. V was clipped by 6 bases and J by 4 bases, with 17 bases between them. This CDR3 is built from 15 residues.

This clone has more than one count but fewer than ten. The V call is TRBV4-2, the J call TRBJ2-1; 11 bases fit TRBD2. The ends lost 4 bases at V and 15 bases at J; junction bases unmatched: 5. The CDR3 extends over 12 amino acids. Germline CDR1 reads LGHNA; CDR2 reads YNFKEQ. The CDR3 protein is CASSPLAGAMFF. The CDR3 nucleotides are TGTGCCAGCAGCCCACTAGCGGGGGCCATGTTCTTC.

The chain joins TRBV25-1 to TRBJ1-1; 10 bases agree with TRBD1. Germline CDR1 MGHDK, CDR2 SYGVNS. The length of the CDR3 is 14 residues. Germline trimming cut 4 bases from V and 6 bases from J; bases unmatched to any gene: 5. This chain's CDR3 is CASSGGQGYAEAFF. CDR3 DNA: TGTGCCAGCAGTGGGGGACAGGGGTACGCTGAAGCTTTCTTT.

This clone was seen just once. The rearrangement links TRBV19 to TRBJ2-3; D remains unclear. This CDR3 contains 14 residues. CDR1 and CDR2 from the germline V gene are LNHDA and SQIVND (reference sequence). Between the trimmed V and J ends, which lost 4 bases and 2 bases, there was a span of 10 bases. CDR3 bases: TGTGCCAGTAGTACCCGACGAGACACAGATACGCAGTATTTT. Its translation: CASSTRRDTDTQYF.

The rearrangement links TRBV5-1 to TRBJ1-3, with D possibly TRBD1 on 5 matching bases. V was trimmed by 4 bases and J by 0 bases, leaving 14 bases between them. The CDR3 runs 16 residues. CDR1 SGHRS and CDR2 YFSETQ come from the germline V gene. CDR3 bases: TGCGCCAGCAGCCGAAACCAACAGGACTCTGGAAACACCATATATTTT. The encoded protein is CASSRNQQDSGNTIYF.

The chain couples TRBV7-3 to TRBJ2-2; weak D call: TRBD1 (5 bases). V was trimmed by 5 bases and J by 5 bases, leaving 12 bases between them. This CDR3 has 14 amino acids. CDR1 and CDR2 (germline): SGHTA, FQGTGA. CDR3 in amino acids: CASSVGHLTGELFF. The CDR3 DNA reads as TGTGCCAGCAGCGTCGGACACTTAACCGGGGAGCTGTTTTTT.

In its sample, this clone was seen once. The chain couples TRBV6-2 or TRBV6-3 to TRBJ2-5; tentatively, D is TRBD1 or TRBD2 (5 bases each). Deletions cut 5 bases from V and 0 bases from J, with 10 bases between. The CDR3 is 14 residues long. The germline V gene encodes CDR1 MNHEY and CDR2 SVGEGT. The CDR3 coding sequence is TGTGCCAGCAGTCTCCGAGGGGACCAAGAGACCCAGTACTTC. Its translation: CASSLRGDQETQYF.

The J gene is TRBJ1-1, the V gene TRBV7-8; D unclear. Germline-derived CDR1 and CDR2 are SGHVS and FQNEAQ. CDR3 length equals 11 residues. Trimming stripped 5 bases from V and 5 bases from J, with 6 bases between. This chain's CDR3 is CASSPGTEAFF. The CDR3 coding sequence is TGTGCCAGCAGCCCCGGTACTGAAGCTTTCTTT.

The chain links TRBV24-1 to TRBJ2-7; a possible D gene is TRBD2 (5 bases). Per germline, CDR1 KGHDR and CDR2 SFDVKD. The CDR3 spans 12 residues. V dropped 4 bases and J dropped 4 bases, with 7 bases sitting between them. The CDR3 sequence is CATSERGYEQYF. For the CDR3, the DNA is TGTGCCACCAGTGAACGCGGGTACGAGCAGTACTTC.

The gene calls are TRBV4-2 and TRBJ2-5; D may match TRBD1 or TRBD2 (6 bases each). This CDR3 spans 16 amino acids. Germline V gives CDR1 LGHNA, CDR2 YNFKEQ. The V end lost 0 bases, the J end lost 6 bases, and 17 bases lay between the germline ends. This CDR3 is CASSQDGGQDGKTQYF. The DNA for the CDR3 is TGTGCCAGCAGCCAAGATGGGGGGCAGGATGGGAAGACCCAGTACTTC.

CDR3 nucleotide sequence: TGTGCCAGCAGTGACCATTGGGGTAGTTTTAGGAATGAGCAGTTCTTC. Amino acid sequence: CASSDHWGSFRNEQFF. The chain joins TRBV6-1 to TRBJ2-1; D remains unclear. The germline V gene has CDR1 MNHNS and CDR2 SASEGT. The V end was cut by 3 bases, the J end by 7 bases, with 19 bases between. This CDR3 comprises 16 residues.

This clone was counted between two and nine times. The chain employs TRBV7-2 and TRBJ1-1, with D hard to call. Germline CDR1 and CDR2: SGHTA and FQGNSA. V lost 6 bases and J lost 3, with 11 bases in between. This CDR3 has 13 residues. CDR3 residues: CASSLQSYTEAFF. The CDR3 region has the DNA TGTGCCAGCAGTCTACAGTCCTACACTGAAGCTTTCTTT.

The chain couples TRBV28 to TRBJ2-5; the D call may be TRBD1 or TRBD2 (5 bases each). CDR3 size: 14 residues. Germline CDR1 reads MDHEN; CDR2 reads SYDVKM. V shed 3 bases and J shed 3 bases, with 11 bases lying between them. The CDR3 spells CASSFFGGEETQYF. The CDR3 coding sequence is TGTGCCAGCAGTTTTTTTGGGGGTGAAGAGACCCAGTACTTC.

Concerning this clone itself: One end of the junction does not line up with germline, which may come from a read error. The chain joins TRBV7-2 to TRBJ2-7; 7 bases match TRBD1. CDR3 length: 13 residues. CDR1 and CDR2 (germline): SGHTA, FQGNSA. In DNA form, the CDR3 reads TGTGCCAGCAGTTTAGGACAGGTAGGCGAGCAGTACTTC. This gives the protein CASSLGQVGEQYF.

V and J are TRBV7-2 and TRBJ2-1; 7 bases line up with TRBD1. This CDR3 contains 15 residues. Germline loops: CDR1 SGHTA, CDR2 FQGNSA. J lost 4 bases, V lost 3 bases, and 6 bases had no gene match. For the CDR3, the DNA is TGTGCCAGCAGCTTTAGTCCGGGACAGTACAATGAGCAGTTCTTC. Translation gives CASSFSPGQYNEQFF.

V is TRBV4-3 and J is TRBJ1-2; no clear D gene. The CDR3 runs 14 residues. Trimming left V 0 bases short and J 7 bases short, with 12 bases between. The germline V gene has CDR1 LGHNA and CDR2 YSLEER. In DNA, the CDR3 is TGCGCCAGCAGCCAAGATCCGGGTATTGGTGGCTACACCTTC. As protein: CASSQDPGIGGYTF.